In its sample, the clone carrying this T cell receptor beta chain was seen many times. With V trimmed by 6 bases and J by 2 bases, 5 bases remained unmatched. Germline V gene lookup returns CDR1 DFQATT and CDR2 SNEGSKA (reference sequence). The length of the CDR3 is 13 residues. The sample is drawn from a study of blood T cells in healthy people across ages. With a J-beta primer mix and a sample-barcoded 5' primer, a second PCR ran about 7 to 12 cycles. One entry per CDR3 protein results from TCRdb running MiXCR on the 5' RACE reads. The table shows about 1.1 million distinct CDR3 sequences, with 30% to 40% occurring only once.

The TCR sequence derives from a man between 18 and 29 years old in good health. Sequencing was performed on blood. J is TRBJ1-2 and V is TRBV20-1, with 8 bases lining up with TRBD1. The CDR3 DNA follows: TGCAGTGCCTCGGACAGGGCCAACTATGGCTACACCTTC. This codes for CSASDRANYGYTF.